These 13 T cell receptor beta chains came from one sample sequenced in a study of control samples from healthy donors and cancer patients. The assay was immunoSEQ multiplex PCR, and TCRdb's table has in-frame clones only and misses some. The table shows some 120,000 clones, with 89% occurring only once. Sequenced sample: blood. These receptors all come from a man aged 50 to 59 in good health.

The chain combines TRBV5-1 with TRBJ1-6; 7 bases are a match to TRBD1. V gave up 2 bases and J gave up 7 bases; unmatched junction bases: 6. Per germline, CDR1 SGHRS and CDR2 YFSETQ. This CDR3 region has 15 residues. CDR3 loop: CASSFYQGDNSPLHF. The CDR3 DNA sequence: TGCGCCAGCAGCTTTTATCAGGGGGACAATTCACCCCTCCACTTT.

The chain couples TRBV5-1 to TRBJ2-3; 13 bases agree with TRBD2. V dropped 4 bases and J dropped 1; count of bases not matched to a gene: 6. Germline assignment: CDR1 SGHRS and CDR2 YFSETQ. CDR3 length equals 17 residues. CDR3 region: CASSVTSGGAGTDTQYF. The CDR3 DNA reads as TGCGCCAGCAGCGTTACTAGCGGGGGGGCTGGCACAGATACGCAGTATTTT.

The rearrangement links TRBV5-8 to TRBJ2-5; 8 bases are a match to TRBD2. CDR3 length equals 16 residues. The germline V gene has CDR1 SGHTS and CDR2 YDEGEE. The V gene end was trimmed by 1 base and the J gene end by 0 bases; junction bases not matched to a gene: 5. The chain's CDR3 is CASSLLPSGYQETQYF. In nucleotides, the CDR3 is TGTGCCAGCAGCTTGCTGCCTAGCGGGTACCAAGAGACCCAGTACTTC.

The chain employs TRBV19 and TRBJ1-3, with a weak D call TRBD1 (6 bases). CDR3 length: 15 amino acids. CDR1 and CDR2 from the germline V gene are LNHDA and SQIVND (reference sequence). Trimming removed 5 bases from V and 0 bases from J, with 11 bases in between. CDR3 nucleotide sequence: TGTGCCAGTAGTGATCAGGGGAGCTCTGGAAACACCATATATTTT. This codes for CASSDQGSSGNTIYF.

V usage is TRBV2 and J usage is TRBJ1-5; D remains unclear. The CDR3 is 15 residues long. The V end was cut by 0 bases, the J end by 8 bases, with 14 bases between. Germline V gene lookup returns CDR1 SNHLY and CDR2 FYNNEI. The CDR3 region is CASSEALQATEPQHF. The CDR3 nucleotides are TGTGCCAGCAGTGAAGCGCTTCAGGCGACGGAGCCCCAGCATTTT.

The chain carries TRBV27 and TRBJ2-7; no reliable D call. CDR1 and CDR2 (germline): MNHEY, SMNVEV (reference sequence). Deletions cut 6 bases from V and 1 base from J, with 10 bases between. This CDR3 contains 13 residues. CDR3 sequence reads: CASRPDISYEQYF. CDR3 in DNA: TGTGCCAGCAGACCCGACATTTCCTACGAGCAGTACTTC.

The V gene is TRBV7-6, the J gene TRBJ2-7, with D possibly TRBD1 on 5 matching bases. The CDR3 covers 12 residues. Germline V CDR1 and CDR2: SGHVS, FNYEAQ. The V end was cut by 5 bases, the J end by 5 bases, with 10 bases between. The CDR3 DNA sequence: TGTGCCAGCAGCGCAGGGATTCACGAGCAGTACTTC. It codes for CASSAGIHEQYF.

This chain links TRBV3-1 (or the pseudogene TRBV3-2) with TRBJ2-7, with 8 bases lining up with TRBD1. V lost 2 bases, J lost 2 bases, and 5 bases stayed unmatched. This CDR3 is 15 amino acids long. Germline CDR1 reads LGHDT; CDR2 reads YNNKEL (reference sequence). The CDR3 region has the DNA TGTGCCAGCAGCCAACAGGGACAGGACGCCTACGAGCAGTACTTC. Protein: CASSQQGQDAYEQYF.

The rearrangement joins TRBV27 to TRBJ2-2, with D unclear. CDR1 is MNHEY and CDR2 is SMNVEV in the germline V gene (reference sequence). The CDR3 length is 13 residues. Trimming took off 3 bases at V and 5 bases at J, with 7 bases between the two ends. CDR3 DNA sequence: TGTGCCAGCAGTTTTGGCAGGACCGGGGAGCTGTTTTTT. Translating gives CASSFGRTGELFF.

This chain uses TRBV6-5 with TRBJ2-5, with D maybe TRBD1 (6 bases). This CDR3 has 15 amino acids. CDR1 and CDR2 from the germline V gene are MNHEY and SVGAGI. V was pared by 0 bases and J by 1 base, with 9 bases between. CDR3 residues: CASSYSAGVQETQYF. CDR3 in DNA: TGTGCCAGCAGTTACTCGGCAGGGGTCCAAGAGACCCAGTACTTC.

In nucleotides, the CDR3 is TGTGCCAGCAGTGAATTAGACAGGGATGTGGGCTACACCTTC. As protein: CASSELDRDVGYTF. This chain links TRBV25-1 with TRBJ1-2; 7 positions match TRBD1. CDR1 and CDR2 from the germline V gene are MGHDK and SYGVNS. This CDR3 region has 14 residues. J gave up 8 bases and V 1 base, and 7 bases lay outside the gene matches.

This clone was seen a single time. V gene TRBV5-4 combines with J gene TRBJ2-3; 7 positions agree with TRBD1. The CDR3 totals 17 residues. Germline loops: CDR1 SGHNT, CDR2 YYREEE (reference sequence). J was trimmed by 2 bases and V by 1 base; bases with no gene match: 10. The DNA for the CDR3 is TGTGCCAGCAGCTTGTATCCGGGACAGAGAGCCACAGATACGCAGTATTTT. This codes for CASSLYPGQRATDTQYF.

Only a few counts were recorded for this clone. V is TRBV29-1 and J is TRBJ1-2, with 10 bases lining up with TRBD1. There are 13 residues in the CDR3. Germline loops: CDR1 SQVTM, CDR2 ANQGSEA. The ends lost 6 bases at V and 6 bases at J; junction bases unmatched: 7. The CDR3 nucleotides are TGCAGCGTCCTATCCGGGACAGGGGATGGCTACACCTTC. Translation gives CSVLSGTGDGYTF.